Included here is one TCR beta chain sequence, with context. The germline gene is not matched at one end of the junction; a read error may be the cause. Assay: immunoSEQ multiplex PCR; the TCRdb copy retains only in-frame clones and omits some. Here the sample spans some 90,000 clones, approximately 91% being singletons. The data are from a study of OX40 agonist ivuxolimab in advanced cancers. In germline, CDR1 is LNHDA, CDR2 SQIVND (reference sequence). The CDR3 sequence is 15 residues long. Source: CD4+ or CD8+ T cells sorted from blood, taken in a trial of the OX40 agonist ivuxolimab. The chain links TRBV19 to TRBJ1-2, with a tentative D call TRBD1 (5 bases). The clonotype was recovered from an adult with an advanced solid tumor such as melanoma, head and neck, liver or kidney cancer. The CDR3 DNA reads TGTGCCAGTAGTACGTCCCGGGACGGATTCTATGGCCACACCTTC. Translated: CASSTSRDGFYGHTF.